This passage covers 13 T cell receptor beta chains from one sample sequenced in a study of cytomegalovirus exposure and HLA in healthy donors. Both 60 Vbeta primers and 13 Jbeta primers went into the PCR. Here immunoSEQ multiplex PCR was the method, and the copy in TCRdb shows in-frame clones only, minus some. This table has roughly 100,000 clones, around three quarters appearing once. The sequencing sample was made of PBMCs. The source of these receptors is a female donor in good health and CMV-seropositive.

The rearrangement links TRBV7-2 to TRBJ1-5; possible D gene TRBD1, 5 bases. The V end was cut by 6 bases, the J end by 1 base, with 16 bases between. CDR3 size: 16 residues. Germline CDR1 and CDR2: SGHTA and FQGNSA. The CDR3 DNA is TGTGCCAGCAGAAGGGGTGGAGGGGCGAGCAATCAGCCCCAGCATTTT. It codes for CASRRGGGASNQPQHF.

The chain links TRBV7-9 to TRBJ2-1; 10 positions agree with TRBD2. Trimming removed 0 bases from V and 0 bases from J; junction bases left unmatched: 5. There are 18 residues in the CDR3. The germline CDR1 and CDR2 sequences are SEHNR and FQNEAQ (reference sequence). CDR3 nucleotides: TGTGCCAGCAGCTTAGCGGTTAGCGGGAGGTACTCCTACAATGAGCAGTTCTTC. It codes for CASSLAVSGRYSYNEQFF.

The chain uses TRBV5-1 and TRBJ2-7, with D perhaps TRBD1 (6 bases). The CDR3 covers 14 residues. Trimming left V 6 bases short and J 6 bases short, with 19 bases between. CDR1 is SGHRS and CDR2 is YFSETQ in the germline V gene. The CDR3 spells CASTSGQGIGEQYF. In DNA, the CDR3 is TGCGCCAGCACCTCCGGGCAGGGGATCGGCGAGCAGTACTTC.

V usage is TRBV27 and J usage is TRBJ1-5; D is unresolved. The CDR3 is 15 amino acids. V dropped 4 bases and J dropped 2 bases, with 12 bases sitting between them. CDR1 and CDR2 (germline): MNHEY, SMNVEV (reference sequence). As DNA, the CDR3 is TGTGCCAGCAGTTCAGCGGGGAGGGGCAATCAGCCCCAGCATTTT. Encoded protein: CASSSAGRGNQPQHF.

This chain links TRBV2 with TRBJ2-3; possible D gene TRBD2, 6 bases. The V end was cut by 5 bases, the J end by 4 bases, with 16 bases between. Germline CDR1 and CDR2: SNHLY and FYNNEI. The CDR3 sequence is 15 residues long. CDR3 sequence reads: CASSQEGTVADTQYF. DNA for the CDR3: TGTGCCAGCAGTCAGGAGGGTACGGTCGCAGATACGCAGTATTTT.

This clone occurred a few times. The V gene is TRBV2, the J gene TRBJ2-1; 11 bases agree with TRBD1. The CDR3 is made up of 15 amino acids. Germline V gene sequence: CDR1 SNHLY, CDR2 FYNNEI. V shed 6 bases and J 8 bases; nucleotides not matched to a gene: 9. In nucleotides, the CDR3 is TGTGCCAGCAGGACGGGGACAGGGGGTTTTCATGAGCAGTTCTTC. As protein: CASRTGTGGFHEQFF.

The chain joins TRBV6-6 to TRBJ2-7; 7 nucleotides match TRBD1. V was clipped by 2 bases and J by 3 bases; unmatched bases: 4. Germline lookup yields CDR1 MNHNY and CDR2 SVGAGI (reference sequence). CDR3 length: 14 amino acids. DNA of the CDR3: TGTGCCAGCAGTTACAGACGGGACAGCTACGAGCAGTACTTC. It specifies CASSYRRDSYEQYF.

The V call is TRBV29-1, the J call TRBJ1-1; maybe TRBD1 (5 bases). Trimming stripped 4 bases from V and 6 bases from J, with 12 bases between. The CDR3 contains 12 residues. Germline V CDR1 and CDR2: SQVTM, ANQGSEA. CDR3 region: CSVVIGVPEAFF. Here the CDR3 DNA reads TGCAGCGTTGTGATAGGGGTGCCTGAAGCTTTCTTT.

This rearrangement joins TRBV30 to TRBJ2-7; 8 bases map to TRBD2. The V gene end was trimmed by 4 bases and the J gene end by 6 bases; junction bases not matched to a gene: 11. The CDR3 runs to 14 residues. The V gene's germline CDR1 is GTSNPN and CDR2 SVGIG (reference sequence). The CDR3 DNA is TGTGCCTGGACCAGGAATAGCGGGGTTCGCGAGCAGTACTTC. Encoded protein: CAWTRNSGVREQYF.

This clone was found once. V gene TRBV18 combines with J gene TRBJ2-5; 7 bases map to TRBD2. The CDR3 covers 14 residues. J gave up 6 bases and V 3 bases, and 7 bases lay outside the gene matches. The germline V gene has CDR1 KGHSH and CDR2 LQKENI. CDR3 amino acids: CASSPGAGSKTQYF. The CDR3 nucleotides read TGTGCCAGCTCACCCGGAGCGGGAAGTAAGACCCAGTACTTC.

The V and J genes are TRBV7-3 and TRBJ2-2; D is undetermined. CDR1 and CDR2 from the germline V gene are SGHTA and FQGTGA. This CDR3 has 13 amino acids. Deletions cut 3 bases from V and 9 bases from J, with 11 bases between. CDR3 nucleotide sequence: TGTGCCAGCAGCTTGGGCCATTCCAGGGAGCTGTTTTTT. It translates to CASSLGHSRELFF. Together with reference TRBV7-3 and TRBJ2-2, the CDR3 gives the full variable domain: GAGVSQTPSNKVTEKGKYVELRCDPISGHTALYWYRQSLGQGPEFLIYFQGTGAADDSGLPNDRFFAVRPEGSVSTLKIQRTERGDSAVYLCASSLGHSRELFFGEGSRLTVL.

This chain joins TRBV25-1 and TRBJ2-2, with D tentatively TRBD1 (5 bases). From germline, CDR1 is MGHDK and CDR2 SYGVNS. Between the trimmed V and J ends, which lost 0 bases and 3 bases, there was a span of 5 bases. This CDR3 is built from 14 residues. CDR3 loop: CASSEYRDTGELFF. CDR3 bases: TGTGCCAGCAGTGAATACAGGGACACCGGGGAGCTGTTTTTT.

The chain has TRBV18 and TRBJ2-7, with D possibly matching TRBD1 (5 bases). Germline V gene sequence: CDR1 KGHSH, CDR2 LQKENI. V lost 0 bases and J 10 bases, leaving 13 bases between the germline ends. The CDR3 is 13 residues long. The CDR3 here is CASSPPQGLDQYF. CDR3 bases: TGTGCCAGCTCACCACCGCAGGGCCTCGATCAGTACTTC.